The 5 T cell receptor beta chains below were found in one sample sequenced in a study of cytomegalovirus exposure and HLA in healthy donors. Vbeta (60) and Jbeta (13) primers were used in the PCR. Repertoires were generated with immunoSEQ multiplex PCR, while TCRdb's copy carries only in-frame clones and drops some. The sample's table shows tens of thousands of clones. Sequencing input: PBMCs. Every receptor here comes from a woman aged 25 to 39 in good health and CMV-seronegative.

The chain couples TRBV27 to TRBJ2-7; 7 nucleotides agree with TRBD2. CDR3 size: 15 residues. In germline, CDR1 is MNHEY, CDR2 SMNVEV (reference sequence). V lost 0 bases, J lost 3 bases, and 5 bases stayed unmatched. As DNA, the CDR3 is TGTGCCAGCAGTTTATCGATGCTAGCGGTCTACGAGCAGTACTTC. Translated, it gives CASSLSMLAVYEQYF.

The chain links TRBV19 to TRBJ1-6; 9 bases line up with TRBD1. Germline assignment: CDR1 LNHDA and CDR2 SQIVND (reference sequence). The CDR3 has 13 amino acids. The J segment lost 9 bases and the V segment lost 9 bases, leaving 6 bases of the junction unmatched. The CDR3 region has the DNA TGTGCCAGGGCCGGGACAGGGCCTTCACCCCTCCACTTT. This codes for CARAGTGPSPLHF.

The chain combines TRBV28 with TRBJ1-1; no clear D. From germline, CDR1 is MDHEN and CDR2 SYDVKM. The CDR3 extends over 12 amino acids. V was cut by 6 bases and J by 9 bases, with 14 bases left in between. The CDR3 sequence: CASSILGGKAFF. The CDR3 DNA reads TGTGCCAGCAGCATCCTAGGAGGGAAAGCTTTCTTT.

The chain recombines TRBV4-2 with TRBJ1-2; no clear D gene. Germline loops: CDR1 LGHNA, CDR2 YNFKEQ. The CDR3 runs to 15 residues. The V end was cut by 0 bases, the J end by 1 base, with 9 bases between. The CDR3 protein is CASSQEMRDNYGYTF. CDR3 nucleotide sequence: TGTGCCAGCAGCCAAGAGATGCGGGATAACTATGGCTACACCTTC.

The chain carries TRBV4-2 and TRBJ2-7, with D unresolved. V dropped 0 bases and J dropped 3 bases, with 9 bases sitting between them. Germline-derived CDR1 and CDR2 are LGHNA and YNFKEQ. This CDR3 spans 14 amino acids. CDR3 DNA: TGTGCCAGCAGCCAAGATGAGGCTAACTACGAGCAGTACTTC. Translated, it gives CASSQDEANYEQYF.